Presented here are 16 T cell receptor beta chains from one specimen sequenced in a study of regulatory dendritic cells for organ transplantation. Sorted T cells were CFSE-labeled and cultured five to six days with allogeneic regulatory or mature dendritic cells at 1:10. The repertoire was sequenced with immunoSEQ multiplex PCR; TCRdb's copy has only in-frame clones and lacks some. In the table there are around 19,000 clones, approximately 83% of which are singletons. No antigen has been assigned to these receptors. The sequenced sample was naive CD4+ T cells from blood cultured with regulatory dendritic cells. Noted subset: CD45RA+ naive T cells. The receptors were sampled from a human donor in good health.

This chain joins TRBV19 and TRBJ2-3; D is ambiguous. The V end lost 3 bases, the J end lost 6 bases, and 10 bases lay between the germline ends. This CDR3 is built from 13 residues. Germline V gene sequence: CDR1 LNHDA, CDR2 SQIVND (reference sequence). The CDR3 nucleotides read TGTGCCAGTAGTATCTCAAGAGCGGATACGCAGTATTTT. Translated, it gives CASSISRADTQYF.

The chain joins TRBV28 to TRBJ2-5, with D perhaps matching TRBD1 (5 bases). V was cut by 3 bases and J by 5 bases, with 19 bases left in between. The germline V gene encodes CDR1 MDHEN and CDR2 SYDVKM. The CDR3 is 16 amino acids. The CDR3 DNA reads TGTGCCAGCAGTTTCAGTGGGGAACTGGGGCGGGAGACCCAGTACTTC. Translated: CASSFSGELGRETQYF.

The J gene is TRBJ1-1, the V gene TRBV15, with a weak D call TRBD1 (5 bases). Germline CDR1 and CDR2: LNHNV and YYDKDF (reference sequence). The CDR3 has 13 residues. V gave up 9 bases and J gave up 3 bases, with 14 bases separating them. Here the CDR3 reads CATGEWGDTEAFF. CDR3 sequence (DNA): TGTGCCACGGGGGAATGGGGGGACACTGAAGCTTTCTTT.

In its sample, this clone was seen once. This rearrangement joins TRBV19 to TRBJ2-4; the D gene is possibly TRBD2 (6 bases). The CDR3 is 14 amino acids. CDR1 and CDR2 (germline): LNHDA, SQIVND (reference sequence). V lost 8 bases to trimming and J lost 6 bases, with 17 bases between them. In DNA form, the CDR3 reads TGTGCCAGTGGCTCTTGGGGGACTTTAAACATTCAGTACTTC. Translated, it gives CASGSWGTLNIQYF.

The chain is built from TRBV27 and TRBJ2-3; no clear D. The V end lost 6 bases, the J end lost 0 bases, and 7 bases lay between the germline ends. Per the germline V gene, CDR1 is MNHEY and CDR2 is SMNVEV (reference sequence). The CDR3 covers 13 residues. DNA for the CDR3: TGTGCCAGCAGAGAACACAGCACAGATACGCAGTATTTT. Translation gives CASREHSTDTQYF.

This clone was seen more than once but under ten times. CDR3 nucleotides: TGTGCCAGCAGCCAACCCCCCCCAGGGGATAATTCACCCCTCCACTTT. Encoded protein: CASSQPPPGDNSPLHF. The chain combines TRBV4-2 with TRBJ1-6; tentative D call: TRBD1 (6 bases). Germline V CDR1 and CDR2: LGHNA, YNFKEQ. The CDR3 loop spans 16 amino acids. Trimming cost V 2 bases and J 5 bases, with 13 bases left between them.

The chain carries TRBV7-9 and TRBJ2-1; the match to TRBD2 covers 7 bases. There are 14 residues in the CDR3. Per the germline V gene, CDR1 is SEHNR and CDR2 is FQNEAQ (reference sequence). J was trimmed by 5 bases and V by 5 bases; bases with no gene match: 6. In DNA, the CDR3 is TGTGCCAGCAGCCCAGGACTAGTCCACAATGAGCAGTTCTTC. The encoded protein is CASSPGLVHNEQFF. The variable domain in full, completed from reference TRBV7-9 and TRBJ2-1, reads DTGVSQNPRHKITKRGQNVTFRCDPISEHNRLYWYRQTLGQGPEFLTYFQNEAQLEKSRLLSDRFSAERPKGSFSTLEIQRTEQGDSAMYLCASSPGLVHNEQFFGPGTRLTVL.

This rearrangement joins TRBV6-7 to TRBJ2-3; D gene uncertain. TRBV6-7 is an open reading frame, and its role is uncertain. This CDR3 spans 15 amino acids. Trimming stripped 8 bases from V and 0 bases from J, with 15 bases between. The CDR3 spells CASRHVFPSTDTQYF. CDR3 nucleotides: TGTGCCAGCCGCCATGTTTTCCCTAGCACAGATACGCAGTATTTT.

The chain combines TRBV7-9 with TRBJ2-7, with D perhaps assigned TRBD1 or TRBD2 (6 bases each). Deletions cut 2 bases from V and 2 bases from J, with 19 bases between. The CDR3 is 17 amino acids. Germline V gives CDR1 SEHNR, CDR2 FQNEAQ (reference sequence). The CDR3 region has the DNA TGTGCCAGCAGCTTAATGGGGGGCAAATCTATAACCTACGAGCAGTACTTC. It yields the protein CASSLMGGKSITYEQYF.

This chain connects TRBV7-2 to TRBJ1-5; no reliable D call. The CDR3 runs 15 residues. V dropped 1 base and J dropped 4 bases, with 11 bases sitting between them. Germline values: CDR1 SGHTA, CDR2 FQGNSA. The CDR3, as DNA: TGTGCCAGCAGCTTAGGTAGGGCACCTAATCAGCCCCAGCATTTT. Translated: CASSLGRAPNQPQHF.

V and J are TRBV9 and TRBJ2-7; 11 positions match TRBD2. V dropped 4 bases and J dropped 2; count of bases not matched to a gene: 2. Germline values: CDR1 SGDLS, CDR2 YYNGEE. The CDR3 has 14 amino acids. CDR3 sequence (DNA): TGTGCCAGCAGCAGGGGACTAGCGGCCTACGAGCAGTACTTC. It yields the protein CASSRGLAAYEQYF.

The V gene is TRBV7-3, the J gene TRBJ2-1; unclear D gene. CDR3 length: 15 amino acids. The V end was cut by 0 bases, the J end by 6 bases, with 12 bases between. The germline CDR1 and CDR2 sequences are SGHTA and FQGTGA. CDR3 residues: CASSLTRNSINEQFF. The CDR3 DNA sequence: TGTGCCAGCAGCTTAACCCGGAACAGTATCAATGAGCAGTTCTTC.

The chain links TRBV6-5 to TRBJ2-3; 8 bases line up with TRBD1. The CDR3 is 15 residues long. Germline CDR1 is MNHEY and CDR2 is SVGAGI. Germline trimming cut 6 bases from V and 0 bases from J; bases unmatched to any gene: 5. This chain's CDR3 is CASRRGQESTDTQYF. The CDR3 DNA is TGTGCCAGCAGAAGGGGACAGGAGAGCACAGATACGCAGTATTTT.

This chain uses TRBV19 with TRBJ1-2; the match to TRBD1 covers 11 bases. This CDR3 spans 16 amino acids. The V gene's germline CDR1 is LNHDA and CDR2 SQIVND (reference sequence). With 3 bases clipped from V and 2 bases from J, the junction kept 5 bases outside the gene matches. The CDR3 DNA sequence: TGTGCCAGTAGTATTTTCGGGACAGGGGGAAACTATGGCTACACCTTC. It yields the protein CASSIFGTGGNYGYTF.

The rearrangement uses TRBV27 and TRBJ2-5; D gene uncertain. CDR3 length: 13 amino acids. The germline V and J ends were trimmed by 4 bases and 1 base, with 7 bases remaining between them. Looked up from germline, CDR1 is MNHEY and CDR2 is SMNVEV (reference sequence). CDR3 sequence reads: CASSYLGQETQYF. In nucleotides, the CDR3 is TGTGCCAGCAGTTATCTTGGCCAAGAGACCCAGTACTTC.

The chain is built from TRBV14 and TRBJ2-5; 7 bases align to TRBD1. Germline trimming cut 4 bases from V and 10 bases from J; bases unmatched to any gene: 15. The CDR3 is 15 amino acids. Germline values: CDR1 SGHDN, CDR2 FVKESK. CDR3 protein: CASSPHHGTAADQYF. The CDR3 coding sequence is TGTGCCAGCAGCCCCCATCATGGGACAGCAGCGGACCAGTACTTC.